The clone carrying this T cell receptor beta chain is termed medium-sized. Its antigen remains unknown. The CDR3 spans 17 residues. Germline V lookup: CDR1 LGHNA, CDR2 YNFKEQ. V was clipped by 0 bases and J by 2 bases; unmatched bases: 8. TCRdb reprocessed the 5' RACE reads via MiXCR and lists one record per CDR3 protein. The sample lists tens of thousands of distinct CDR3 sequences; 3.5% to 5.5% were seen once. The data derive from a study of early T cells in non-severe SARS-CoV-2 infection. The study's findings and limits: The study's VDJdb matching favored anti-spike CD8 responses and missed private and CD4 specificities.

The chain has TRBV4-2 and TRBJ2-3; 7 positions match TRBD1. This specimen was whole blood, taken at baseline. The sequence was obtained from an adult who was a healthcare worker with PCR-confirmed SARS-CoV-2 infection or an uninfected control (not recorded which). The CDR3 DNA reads TGTGCCAGCAGCCAAGATGGGCGAGGGGGCTTCACAGATACGCAGTATTTT. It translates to CASSQDGRGGFTDTQYF.